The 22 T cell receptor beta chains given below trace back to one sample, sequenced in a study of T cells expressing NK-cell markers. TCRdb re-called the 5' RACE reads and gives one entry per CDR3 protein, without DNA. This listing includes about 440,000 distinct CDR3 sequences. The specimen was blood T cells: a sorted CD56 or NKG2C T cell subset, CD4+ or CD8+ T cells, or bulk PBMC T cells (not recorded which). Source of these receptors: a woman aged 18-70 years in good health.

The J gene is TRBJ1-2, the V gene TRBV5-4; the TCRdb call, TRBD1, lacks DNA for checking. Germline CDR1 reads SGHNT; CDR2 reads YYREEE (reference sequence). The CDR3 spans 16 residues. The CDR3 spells CASSFPGRMKVGGYTF.

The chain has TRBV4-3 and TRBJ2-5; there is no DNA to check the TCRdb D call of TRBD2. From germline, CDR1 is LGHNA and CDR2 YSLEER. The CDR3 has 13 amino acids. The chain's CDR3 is CASSQDRRETQYF.

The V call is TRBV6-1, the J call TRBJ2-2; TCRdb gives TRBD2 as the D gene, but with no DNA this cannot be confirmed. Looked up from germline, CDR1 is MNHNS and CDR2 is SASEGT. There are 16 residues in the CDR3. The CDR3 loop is CASALRGTSNTGELFF.

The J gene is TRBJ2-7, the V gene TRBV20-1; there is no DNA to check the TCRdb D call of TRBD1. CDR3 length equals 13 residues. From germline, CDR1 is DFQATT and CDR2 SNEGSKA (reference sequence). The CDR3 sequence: CSAPPGQAYEQYF.

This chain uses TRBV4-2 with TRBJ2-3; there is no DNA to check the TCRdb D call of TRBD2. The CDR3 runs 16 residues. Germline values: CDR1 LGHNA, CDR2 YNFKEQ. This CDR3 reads CASSHDTSGSGDTQYF.

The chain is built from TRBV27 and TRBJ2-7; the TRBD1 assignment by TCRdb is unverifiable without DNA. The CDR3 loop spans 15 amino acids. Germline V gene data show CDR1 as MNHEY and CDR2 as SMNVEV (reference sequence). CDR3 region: CASCPAGGSFYEQYF.

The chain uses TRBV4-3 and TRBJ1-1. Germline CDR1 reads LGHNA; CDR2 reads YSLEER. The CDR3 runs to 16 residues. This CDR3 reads CASSQEGSGLNTEAFF.

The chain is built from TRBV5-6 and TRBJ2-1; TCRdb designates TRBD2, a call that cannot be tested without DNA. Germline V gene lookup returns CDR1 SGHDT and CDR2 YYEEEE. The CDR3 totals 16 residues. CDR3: CASSLVRGSTYNEQFF.

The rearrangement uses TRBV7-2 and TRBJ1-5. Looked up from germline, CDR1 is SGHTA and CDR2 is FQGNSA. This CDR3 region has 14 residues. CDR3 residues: CASSPNYSNQPQHF.

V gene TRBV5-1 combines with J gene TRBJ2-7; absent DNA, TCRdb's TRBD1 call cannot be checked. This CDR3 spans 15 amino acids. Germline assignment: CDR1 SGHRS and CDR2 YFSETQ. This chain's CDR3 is CASRSGTGSTYEQYF.

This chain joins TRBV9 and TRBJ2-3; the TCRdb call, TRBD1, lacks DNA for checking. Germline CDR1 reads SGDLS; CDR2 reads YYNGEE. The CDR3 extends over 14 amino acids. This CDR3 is CASSLPAGGDTQYF.

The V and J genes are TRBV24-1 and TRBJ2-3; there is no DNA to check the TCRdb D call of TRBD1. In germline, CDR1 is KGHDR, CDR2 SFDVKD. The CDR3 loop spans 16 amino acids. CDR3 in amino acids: CATSDFATENTDTQYF.

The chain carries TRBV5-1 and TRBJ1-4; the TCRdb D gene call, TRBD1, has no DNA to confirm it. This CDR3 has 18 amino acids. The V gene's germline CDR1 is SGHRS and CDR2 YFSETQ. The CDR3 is CASSLVAQGAATNEKLFF.

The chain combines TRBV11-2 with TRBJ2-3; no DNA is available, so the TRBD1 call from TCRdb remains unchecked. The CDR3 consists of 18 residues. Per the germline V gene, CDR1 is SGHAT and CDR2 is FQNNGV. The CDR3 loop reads CASSLGSGGGRGANTQYF.

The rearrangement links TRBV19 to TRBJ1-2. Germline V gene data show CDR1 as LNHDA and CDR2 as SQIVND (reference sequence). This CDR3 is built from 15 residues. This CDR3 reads CASTLRGMGNYGYTF.

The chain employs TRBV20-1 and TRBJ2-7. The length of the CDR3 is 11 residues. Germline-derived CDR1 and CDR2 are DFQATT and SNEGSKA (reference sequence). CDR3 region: CSARSDYEQYF.

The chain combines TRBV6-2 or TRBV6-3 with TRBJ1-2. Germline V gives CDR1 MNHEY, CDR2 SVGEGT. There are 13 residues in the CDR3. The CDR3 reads CASYGVANYGYTF.

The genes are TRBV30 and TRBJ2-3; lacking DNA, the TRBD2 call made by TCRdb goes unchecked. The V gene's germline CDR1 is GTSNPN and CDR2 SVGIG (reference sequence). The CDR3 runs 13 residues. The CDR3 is CAQLATSTDTQYF.

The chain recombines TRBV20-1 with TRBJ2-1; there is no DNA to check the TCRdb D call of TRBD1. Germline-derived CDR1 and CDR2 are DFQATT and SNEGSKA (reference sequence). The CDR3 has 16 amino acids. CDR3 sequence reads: CSAGTVFSSRHNEQFF.

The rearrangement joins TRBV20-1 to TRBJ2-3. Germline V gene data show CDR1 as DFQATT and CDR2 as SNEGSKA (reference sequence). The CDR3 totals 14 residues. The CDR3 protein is CSASYLFQADTQYF.

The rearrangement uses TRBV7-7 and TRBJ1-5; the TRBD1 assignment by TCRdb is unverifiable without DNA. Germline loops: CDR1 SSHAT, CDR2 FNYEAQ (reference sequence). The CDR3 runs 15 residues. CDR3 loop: CASSPDRTSNQPQHF.

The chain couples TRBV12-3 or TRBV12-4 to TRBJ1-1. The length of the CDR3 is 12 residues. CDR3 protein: CASSLAGQEAFF.